Shown below are 24 T cell receptor beta chains from a single sample sequenced in a study of cytomegalovirus exposure and HLA in healthy donors (dated by TCRdb to 2016 to 2017). Library preparation used the immunoSEQ multiplex PCR assay. For the multiplex PCR, a mixture combining 60 forward primers for TCR Vbeta segments and 13 reverse primers for TCR Jbeta segments was used. TCRdb obtained this table from immuneACCESS and retained in-frame rearrangements with V and J assigned. These tables miss some clones; where compared with another copy, unresolved V genes account for less than half of the shortfall, and the remainder is unexplained. This sample's listing comprises about 58,000 clones. The ten largest clones represent around 2.1% of the sample. The sample taken for sequencing was PBMCs. The source is a woman younger than 35 in good health and CMV-seronegative.

In regard to this clone: At the DNA level, this CDR3 is encoded by other sequences in the same sample as well. The V call is TRBV4-1, the J call TRBJ1-3, with D uncertain. The V and J ends lost 4 bases and 0 bases respectively, with 16 bases between them. Germline-derived CDR1 and CDR2 are MGHRA and YSYEKL. CDR3 length: 17 amino acids. CDR3 protein: CASSPLPGGNSGNTIYF. CDR3 nucleotides: TGCGCCAGCAGCCCCCTCCCTGGAGGAAACTCTGGAAACACCATATATTTT.

The CDR3, as DNA: TGCAGCGTCAGACATGGACTAGCGGGATACGGGCGGGAGACCCAGTACTTC. Protein: CSVRHGLAGYGRETQYF. The chain recombines TRBV29-1 with TRBJ2-5, with 12 bases matching TRBD2. Trimming cost V 6 bases and J 5 bases; bases outside gene matches: 16. The CDR3 loop spans 17 amino acids. CDR1 and CDR2 from the germline V gene are SQVTM and ANQGSEA.

J is TRBJ2-1 and V is TRBV4-2; perhaps TRBD2 as D (6 bases). The V gene lost 5 bases and the J gene lost 5 bases, with 10 bases spanning the gap. Germline CDR1 is LGHNA and CDR2 is YNFKEQ. The CDR3 is 13 residues long. Here the CDR3 DNA reads TGTGCCAGCAGCGGAACGGGAGACAATGAGCAGTTCTTC. It is translated as CASSGTGDNEQFF.

This rearrangement joins TRBV4-1 to TRBJ2-1; 7 bases map to TRBD1. The CDR3 runs 15 residues. CDR1 and CDR2 from the germline V gene are MGHRA and YSYEKL. Trimming cost V 4 bases and J 6 bases; bases outside gene matches: 9. The CDR3 DNA follows: TGCGCCAGCAGCCGAGGGGGCATTTTTTCCAATGAGCAGTTCTTC. Protein: CASSRGGIFSNEQFF.

J is TRBJ2-1 and V is TRBV5-1, with D perhaps TRBD2 (5 bases). The CDR3 extends over 14 amino acids. Germline V gene data show CDR1 as SGHRS and CDR2 as YFSETQ. V shed 3 bases and J shed 5 bases, with 12 bases lying between them. DNA of the CDR3: TGCGCCAGCAGCTCGCTGACTAAGAACAATGAGCAGTTCTTC. It encodes CASSSLTKNNEQFF.

The gene calls are TRBV5-6 and TRBJ1-5; TRBD1 matches at 9 bases. The J segment lost 5 bases and the V segment lost 2 bases, leaving 5 bases of the junction unmatched. Germline values: CDR1 SGHDT, CDR2 YYEEEE. The CDR3 has 15 amino acids. CDR3 residues: CASSLFRTGDQPQHF. The CDR3 DNA sequence: TGTGCCAGCAGCTTATTTCGGACAGGGGATCAGCCCCAGCATTTT.

This chain joins TRBV5-1 and TRBJ1-6; 10 bases fit TRBD1. CDR1 is SGHRS, CDR2 YFSETQ, per germline. The CDR3 consists of 14 residues. The ends lost 5 bases at V and 7 bases at J; junction bases unmatched: 3. CDR3 nucleotides: TGCGCCAGCAGGGAGGGACAGGGGAATTCACCCCTCCACTTT. This gives the protein CASREGQGNSPLHF.

CDR3 protein: CASSTTGDGYTF. In DNA, the CDR3 is TGTGCCAGCAGTACGACAGGAGATGGCTACACCTTC. The J gene is TRBJ1-2, the V gene TRBV27; weak D call: TRBD1 (6 bases). The CDR3 has 12 amino acids. From germline, CDR1 is MNHEY and CDR2 SMNVEV (reference sequence). The V gene lost 5 bases and the J gene lost 6 bases, with 10 bases spanning the gap.

The V gene is TRBV7-2, the J gene TRBJ1-1, with a weak D call TRBD1 (5 bases). V lost 5 bases to trimming and J lost 5 bases, with 15 bases between them. This CDR3 comprises 14 residues. Germline lookup yields CDR1 SGHTA and CDR2 FQGNSA. This chain's CDR3 is CASSADTRRTEAFF. The CDR3 bases are TGTGCCAGCAGCGCGGACACCCGGAGAACTGAAGCTTTCTTT.

The gene calls are TRBV5-1 and TRBJ1-1, with 8 bases fitting TRBD1. This CDR3 spans 15 amino acids. Germline trimming cut 3 bases from V and 2 bases from J; bases unmatched to any gene: 6. Germline values: CDR1 SGHRS, CDR2 YFSETQ. CDR3 residues: CASSSTDRENTEAFF. The CDR3 DNA is TGCGCCAGCAGCTCGACGGACAGGGAAAACACTGAAGCTTTCTTT.

The chain recombines TRBV5-1 with TRBJ1-4; unclear D gene. The V end was cut by 4 bases, the J end by 2 bases, with 9 bases between. The CDR3 loop spans 14 amino acids. The germline V gene encodes CDR1 SGHRS and CDR2 YFSETQ. The DNA of the CDR3 is TGCGCCAGCAGCGCCTCGGGGACTAATGAAAAACTGTTTTTT. Amino acid sequence: CASSASGTNEKLFF.

The V call is TRBV2, the J call TRBJ1-6; TRBD1 might be the D (5 bases). The CDR3 is 17 amino acids. Germline CDR1 is SNHLY and CDR2 is FYNNEI. Trimming took off 5 bases at V and 5 bases at J, with 19 bases between the two ends. The CDR3 DNA reads TGTGCCAGCAGTAGAGGACCCCGGGGGGGTAATAATTCACCCCTCCACTTT. Translation: CASSRGPRGGNNSPLHF.

J is TRBJ2-3 and V is TRBV2, with 7 bases matching TRBD2. CDR1 SNHLY and CDR2 FYNNEI come from the germline V gene. The CDR3 is made up of 13 amino acids. Trimming took 7 bases from V and 5 from J; bases not matched to a gene: 6. DNA for the CDR3: TGTGCCAGCAAGGCGGGAGAAGGAGATACGCAGTATTTT. Amino acids: CASKAGEGDTQYF.

The chain recombines TRBV7-9 with TRBJ2-7; D might be TRBD1 (5 bases). The V gene's germline CDR1 is SEHNR and CDR2 FQNEAQ (reference sequence). The CDR3 length is 16 residues. V was shortened by 4 bases and J by 5 bases, with 21 bases between the two germline ends. CDR3 amino acids: CASSYPRSGPFHEQYF. CDR3 DNA: TGTGCCAGCAGCTACCCGCGGTCAGGGCCATTCCACGAGCAGTACTTC.

This chain connects TRBV25-1 to TRBJ1-1; TRBD1 agrees at 12 bases. The germline gives CDR1 MGHDK, CDR2 SYGVNS. V trimming: 4 bases; J trimming: 5 bases; junction bases outside the gene matches: 11. The CDR3 covers 17 residues. In DNA form, the CDR3 reads TGTGCCAGCAGTGCCTTTCCGGGACAGGGGGCTGGGACTGAAGCTTTCTTT. Its translation is CASSAFPGQGAGTEAFF. Supplemented by reference TRBV25-1 and TRBJ1-1, the full variable domain reads EADIYQTPRYLVIGTGKKITLECSQTMGHDKMYWYQQDPGMELHLIHYSYGVNSTEKGDLSSESTVSRIRTEHFPLTLESARPSHTSQYLCASSAFPGQGAGTEAFFGQGTRLTVV.

The CDR3 is CAIGRDMDYEQYF. The CDR3 nucleotides are TGTGCCATCGGGAGGGACATGGACTACGAGCAGTACTTC. The chain recombines TRBV10-3 with TRBJ2-7; tentative D call: TRBD2 (7 bases). V lost 8 bases and J lost 3, with 14 bases in between. Germline CDR1 and CDR2: ENHRY and SYGVKD. The CDR3 runs to 13 residues.

Concerning this clone: This same CDR3 is encoded by further DNA sequences in the sample. This chain's CDR3 is CASSVGQGAYEQYF. The CDR3 nucleotides are TGTGCCAGCAGCGTAGGACAGGGCGCCTACGAGCAGTACTTC. The chain employs TRBV9 and TRBJ2-7; TRBD1 matches at 7 bases. CDR3 size: 14 residues. Germline V gene data show CDR1 as SGDLS and CDR2 as YYNGEE. Trimming removed 0 bases from V and 2 bases from J; junction bases left unmatched: 2. Together with reference TRBV9 and TRBJ2-7, the CDR3 gives the full variable domain: DSGVTQTPKHLITATGQRVTLRCSPRSGDLSVYWYQQSLDQGLQFLIQYYNGEERAKGNILERFSAQQFPDLHSELNLSSLELGDSALYFCASSVGQGAYEQYFGPGTRLTVT.

The rearrangement joins TRBV29-1 to TRBJ2-1; TRBD2 agrees at 9 bases. V was clipped by 4 bases and J by 8 bases; unmatched bases: 3. Germline CDR1 is SQVTM and CDR2 is ANQGSEA. The CDR3 contains 12 residues. CDR3 in amino acids: CSVAGLAYEQFF. The CDR3 bases are TGCAGCGTTGCGGGACTAGCCTATGAGCAGTTCTTC.

This sequence joins TRBV7-9 and TRBJ2-7, with TRBD1 matching 9 bases. Germline CDR1 reads SEHNR; CDR2 reads FQNEAQ (reference sequence). This CDR3 is built from 16 residues. With 5 bases clipped from V and 5 bases from J, the junction kept 13 bases outside the gene matches. CDR3 loop: CASSKTGGLHFDEQYF. CDR3 DNA sequence: TGTGCCAGCAGCAAAACAGGGGGCCTCCATTTCGACGAGCAGTACTTC.

V gene TRBV11-2 combines with J gene TRBJ2-7; TRBD1 is a possible D gene (6 bases). Germline assignment: CDR1 SGHAT and CDR2 FQNNGV. The length of the CDR3 is 12 residues. V lost 1 base to trimming and J lost 8 bases, with 9 bases between them. The CDR3 DNA is TGTGCCAGCAGCTTAGGAGGGGGTAAGCAGTACTTC. Protein product: CASSLGGGKQYF.

This chain uses TRBV10-3 with TRBJ1-5; TRBD1 aligns across 8 bases. With 10 bases clipped from V and 0 bases from J, the junction kept 11 bases outside the gene matches. Germline values: CDR1 ENHRY, CDR2 SYGVKD. This CDR3 is built from 16 residues. Written as DNA, the CDR3 is TGTGCCACGTCGGACAGGGAGGACCATAGCAATCAGCCCCAGCATTTT. Translation: CATSDREDHSNQPQHF.

This chain uses TRBV7-3 with TRBJ1-1; D unclear. This CDR3 is built from 14 residues. Germline V CDR1 and CDR2: SGHTA, FQGTGA. V lost 2 bases and J 4 bases, leaving 11 bases between the germline ends. This CDR3 reads CASSLLGSSTEAFF. Here the CDR3 DNA reads TGTGCCAGCAGCTTACTTGGTTCCAGCACTGAAGCTTTCTTT.

The chain employs TRBV6-5 and TRBJ2-7; D is perhaps TRBD1 (5 bases). Looked up from germline, CDR1 is MNHEY and CDR2 is SVGAGI. The CDR3 extends over 14 amino acids. The V end lost 6 bases, the J end lost 1 base, and 13 bases lay between the germline ends. Here the CDR3 reads CASSLQSGSYEQYF. The CDR3 DNA reads TGTGCCAGCAGCCTTCAGTCAGGGTCCTACGAGCAGTACTTC.

The chain has TRBV6-1 and TRBJ1-1; weak D call: TRBD1 (5 bases). The CDR3 totals 14 residues. With 3 bases removed from V and 4 bases from J, the gap between germline ends came to 12 bases. The germline gives CDR1 MNHNS, CDR2 SASEGT. The CDR3 DNA is TGTGCCAGCAGTGAGGGAAGGGGTCGCACTGAAGCTTTCTTT. Protein: CASSEGRGRTEAFF.